A selection of T cell receptor beta chains follows, all from one sample in a study of cytomegalovirus exposure and HLA in healthy donors. TCRdb's copy holds only in-frame clones and misses some; the assay was immunoSEQ multiplex PCR. The profile shows a few hundred thousand clones, 72% of them singletons. The sample was PBMCs. The receptors stem from a female donor in good health and CMV-seronegative. Both conserved end residues are part of each CDR3.

j_call | v_call | cdr3_aa
NA | TRBV5-4 | CASSGRDRTYEQYF
TRBJ2-1 | TRBV29-1 | CSVGRVGEQFF
TRBJ2-7 | TRBV6-5 | CASRAGAESSYEQYF
TRBJ2-1 | TRBV23-1 | CARIPGNEQFF
TRBJ1-1 | TRBV2 | CASSEGGRNTEAFF
TRBJ2-1 | TRBV4-1 | CASSQLGVNEQFF
TRBJ2-2 | TRBV6-5 | CASSRGFLAAGELFF
TRBJ2-5 | TRBV6-4 | CASSEGILAVQEAQYF
TRBJ1-2 | TRBV6-5 | CASSYGQGAGYGYTF
TRBJ2-1 | TRBV6-4 | CASRLTSGRPADEQFF
TRBJ2-1 | TRBV4-1 | CASSQGATSGVNNEQFF
TRBJ2-7 | TRBV14 | CASSQAPLVPSYEQYF
NA | TRBV5-4 | CASSLASSGSTLGEQYF
TRBJ1-1 | TRBV7-9 | CASSFAEAFF
TRBJ1-2 | TRBV28 | CASSFVQGYGYTF
TRBJ1-5 | TRBV29-1 | CSVSGQALRGNQPQHF
TRBJ2-1 | TRBV5-1 | CASSSERSSYNEQFF
TRBJ2-7 | TRBV25-1 | CASSYGGGVREQYF
TRBJ1-1 | TRBV6-5 | CASSYSGTGIAFF
TRBJ1-1 | TRBV6-6 | CASSLTGAVVTEAFF
TRBJ1-3 | TRBV18 | CASSPLTGGGNTIYF
TRBJ2-3 | TRBV29-1 | CSVESVADYTDTQYF
TRBJ2-7 | TRBV5-1 | CASSPRGGAGYEQYF
TRBJ1-4 | TRBV30 | CAWSVPGTGATNEKLFF
TRBJ2-6 | TRBV2 | CASSREGLAGANVLTF
TRBJ2-7 | TRBV5-4 | CASSLAPGEGYEQYF
TRBJ2-1 | TRBV7-6 | CASSLLSSANNEQFF
TRBJ1-1 | TRBV6-1 | CASRTGQGDAEAFF
TRBJ2-2 | TRBV28 | CASSLWPAGTTGELFF
TRBJ1-2 | TRBV14 | CASSQFTGTGNGYTF
TRBJ1-1 | TRBV6-5 | CASRSWEGTEAFF
TRBJ2-7 | TRBV2 | CARAGVSSYEQYF
TRBJ2-1 | TRBV28 | CASIRSAGGPNEQFF
TRBJ1-4 | TRBV28 | CASSRAGVGEKLFF
TRBJ1-4 | TRBV4-2 | CASSQVREGNEKLFF
TRBJ2-3 | TRBV19 | CASSLSGSYTDTQYF
TRBJ1-2 | TRBV28 | CASSSPGGVLYGYTF
TRBJ1-4 | TRBV6-1 | CASDGGSNEKLFF
TRBJ2-7 | TRBV9 | CASSGQTGPYEQYF
TRBJ2-1 | TRBV27 | CASSKDAGGPWNEQFF
TRBJ1-1 | TRBV28 | CASSLWAGTLEAFF
TRBJ2-7 | TRBV9 | CASTVNYEQYF